A selection of T cell receptor beta chains follows, all from one sample in a study of cytomegalovirus exposure and HLA in healthy donors. Method: immunoSEQ multiplex PCR; TCRdb's copy keeps in-frame clones and lacks some. This table has about 180,000 clones, around 79% appearing once. The sample taken for sequencing was PBMCs. The origin of the receptors is a woman aged 40 to 55 in good health and CMV-seronegative. Both conserved end residues are part of each CDR3. Each record gives: J gene, V gene, D gene, clone size, CDR3 protein, CDR3 DNA. A D gene is named only where the DNA matches it firmly. Some rows mark clone size as missing; the rest say once, few, many or name a class of expanded clone.

j_gene: TRBJ2-1; v_gene: TRBV19; d_gene: NA; abundance: NA; CDR3aa: CASSRSRVGDEQFF; CDR3nt: TGTGCCAGTAGTAGGTCCAGGGTAGGGGATGAGCAGTTCTTC
j_gene: TRBJ2-1; v_gene: TRBV7-9; d_gene: TRBD2; abundance: once; CDR3aa: CASSLAGGYINEQFF; CDR3nt: TGTGCCAGCAGCTTAGCGGGAGGGTACATCAATGAGCAGTTCTTC
j_gene: TRBJ2-7; v_gene: TRBV6-1; d_gene: NA; abundance: NA; CDR3aa: CASSGDRLGSYEQYF; CDR3nt: TGTGCCAGCAGTGGAGACAGGTTGGGCTCCTACGAGCAGTACTTC
j_gene: TRBJ2-1; v_gene: TRBV5-1; d_gene: NA; abundance: NA; CDR3aa: CASSSDDYRGNEQFF; CDR3nt: TGCGCCAGCAGCTCCGACGACTACCGGGGGAACGAGCAGTTCTTC
j_gene: TRBJ1-2; v_gene: TRBV7-2; d_gene: TRBD1; abundance: NA; CDR3aa: CASSLEQGAIYGYTF; CDR3nt: TGTGCCAGCAGCTTAGAACAGGGGGCCATATATGGCTACACCTTC
j_gene: TRBJ2-3; v_gene: TRBV6-5; d_gene: NA; abundance: NA; CDR3aa: CASSYGGARINTQYF; CDR3nt: TGTGCCAGCAGTTACGGCGGGGCCCGGATAAATACGCAGTATTTT
j_gene: TRBJ1-1; v_gene: TRBV28; d_gene: NA; abundance: NA; CDR3aa: CASRSPGEGTEAFF; CDR3nt: TGTGCCAGCAGATCCCCGGGGGAGGGCACTGAAGCTTTCTTT
j_gene: TRBJ2-1; v_gene: TRBV6-6; d_gene: TRBD2; abundance: NA; CDR3aa: CAAVAGGPGEQFF; CDR3nt: TGTGCCGCCGTAGCGGGAGGGCCGGGTGAGCAGTTCTTC
j_gene: TRBJ2-5; v_gene: TRBV6-5; d_gene: TRBD2; abundance: NA; CDR3aa: CASSLAGDVRETQYF; CDR3nt: TGTGCCAGCAGCCTAGCGGGAGATGTCCGGGAGACCCAGTACTTC
j_gene: TRBJ2-2; v_gene: TRBV9; d_gene: NA; abundance: NA; CDR3aa: CASSPQGSNTGELFF; CDR3nt: TGTGCCAGCAGTCCTCAGGGGTCAAACACCGGGGAGCTGTTTTTT
j_gene: TRBJ2-2; v_gene: TRBV21-1; d_gene: NA; abundance: NA; CDR3aa: CASSKALLAGWDTGELFF; CDR3nt: TGTGCCAGCAGCAAGGCCCTACTAGCGGGGTGGGACACCGGGGAGCTGTTTTTT
j_gene: TRBJ2-1; v_gene: TRBV9; d_gene: TRBD2; abundance: NA; CDR3aa: CASSVGGRRNNEQFF; CDR3nt: TGTGCCAGCAGCGTGGGCGGGAGAAGAAACAATGAGCAGTTCTTC
j_gene: TRBJ2-5; v_gene: TRBV7-6; d_gene: NA; abundance: NA; CDR3aa: CASSLGVKQETQYF; CDR3nt: TGTGCCAGCAGCTTAGGAGTGAAGCAAGAGACCCAGTACTTC
j_gene: TRBJ2-3; v_gene: TRBV6-1; d_gene: TRBD2; abundance: NA; CDR3aa: CASSEEGIVLAGGDTQYF; CDR3nt: TGTGCCAGCAGTGAGGAGGGGATAGTGCTAGCGGGGGGGGATACGCAGTATTTT
j_gene: TRBJ1-1; v_gene: TRBV30; d_gene: NA; abundance: NA; CDR3aa: CAWSASDTEAFF; CDR3nt: TGTGCCTGGAGCGCCTCAGACACTGAAGCTTTCTTT
j_gene: TRBJ2-1; v_gene: TRBV6-1; d_gene: NA; abundance: NA; CDR3aa: CASSYRQGGLGFF; CDR3nt: TGTGCCAGCAGTTATCGGCAGGGAGGTTTAGGGTTCTTC
j_gene: TRBJ2-2; v_gene: TRBV30; d_gene: TRBD2; abundance: NA; CDR3aa: CAWSVRAAGYTGELFF; CDR3nt: TGTGCCTGGAGTGTAAGAGCAGCGGGGTACACCGGGGAGCTGTTTTTT
j_gene: TRBJ1-4; v_gene: TRBV7-8; d_gene: NA; abundance: few; CDR3aa: CASSSQGREKLFF; CDR3nt: TGTGCCAGCAGCTCGCAGGGAAGGGAAAAACTGTTTTTT
j_gene: TRBJ2-7; v_gene: TRBV12-5; d_gene: NA; abundance: NA; CDR3aa: CASGPRVYEQYF; CDR3nt: TGTGCTAGTGGTCCACGAGTGTACGAGCAGTACTTC
j_gene: TRBJ2-1; v_gene: TRBV15; d_gene: TRBD1; abundance: NA; CDR3aa: CATSRGVGTGSYNEQFF; CDR3nt: TGTGCCACCAGCAGAGGAGTTGGGACAGGCTCCTACAATGAGCAGTTCTTC
j_gene: TRBJ2-3; v_gene: TRBV27; d_gene: NA; abundance: NA; CDR3aa: CASSLKAQQSPSTDTQYF; CDR3nt: TGTGCCAGCAGTTTAAAAGCGCAGCAGTCACCTAGCACAGATACGCAGTATTTT
j_gene: TRBJ2-2; v_gene: TRBV5-8; d_gene: TRBD2; abundance: NA; CDR3aa: CASSLLAGGPNGGELFF; CDR3nt: TGTGCCAGCAGCTTGTTAGCGGGGGGGCCGAACGGCGGGGAGCTGTTTTTT
j_gene: TRBJ2-7; v_gene: TRBV6-1; d_gene: TRBD1; abundance: few; CDR3aa: CASSTGQSYEQYF; CDR3nt: TGTGCCAGCAGTACGGGACAGTCCTACGAGCAGTACTTC
j_gene: TRBJ2-2; v_gene: TRBV7-9; d_gene: TRBD1; abundance: NA; CDR3aa: CASSIYQGAGGELFF; CDR3nt: TGTGCCAGCAGCATTTATCAGGGGGCAGGCGGGGAGCTGTTTTTT
j_gene: TRBJ1-1; v_gene: TRBV27; d_gene: NA; abundance: few; CDR3aa: CASSFGGPSTEAFF; CDR3nt: TGTGCCAGCAGTTTCGGGGGGCCCAGCACTGAAGCTTTCTTT
j_gene: TRBJ2-2; v_gene: TRBV6-1; d_gene: NA; abundance: once; CDR3aa: CASSESRVTGELFF; CDR3nt: TGTGCCAGCAGTGAAAGCAGGGTTACCGGGGAGCTGTTTTTT
j_gene: TRBJ2-3; v_gene: TRBV7-3; d_gene: NA; abundance: NA; CDR3aa: CASSITGAGQRDTQYF; CDR3nt: TGTGCCAGCAGCATCACGGGAGCCGGGCAGAGAGATACGCAGTATTTT
j_gene: TRBJ2-1; v_gene: TRBV7-3; d_gene: NA; abundance: NA; CDR3aa: CASSLTVNNPYNEQFF; CDR3nt: TGTGCCAGCAGCTTAACGGTCAACAATCCCTACAATGAGCAGTTCTTC
j_gene: TRBJ1-4; v_gene: TRBV28; d_gene: TRBD1; abundance: NA; CDR3aa: CASSPTGALNEKLFF; CDR3nt: TGTGCCAGCAGTCCGACAGGGGCCCTAAATGAAAAACTGTTTTTT
j_gene: TRBJ2-5; v_gene: TRBV7-9; d_gene: TRBD1; abundance: NA; CDR3aa: CASSGGQTYQETQYF; CDR3nt: TGTGCCAGCAGCGGGGGACAGACTTACCAAGAGACCCAGTACTTC
j_gene: TRBJ2-2; v_gene: TRBV1; d_gene: NA; abundance: NA; CDR3aa: CTSSQGRTGSHTGELFF; CDR3nt: TGCACCAGCAGCCAAGGTCGGACAGGCAGTCACACCGGGGAGCTGTTTTTT
j_gene: TRBJ2-1; v_gene: TRBV5-4; d_gene: NA; abundance: NA; CDR3aa: CASSLGVDEQFF; CDR3nt: TGTGCCAGCAGCTTGGGAGTCGATGAGCAGTTCTTC
j_gene: TRBJ2-3; v_gene: TRBV5-4; d_gene: NA; abundance: NA; CDR3aa: CASSSPSGYTYTQYF; CDR3nt: TGTGCCAGCAGCTCCCCATCGGGGTACACATATACGCAGTATTTT
j_gene: TRBJ2-7; v_gene: TRBV7-8; d_gene: NA; abundance: NA; CDR3aa: CASSLVKSQMGDEQYF; CDR3nt: TGTGCCAGCAGCTTAGTGAAGTCGCAGATGGGCGACGAGCAGTACTTC
j_gene: TRBJ1-2; v_gene: TRBV9; d_gene: NA; abundance: NA; CDR3aa: CASSVVRYGYTF; CDR3nt: TGTGCCAGCAGCGTAGTACGGTATGGCTACACCTTC
j_gene: TRBJ1-2; v_gene: TRBV4-3; d_gene: NA; abundance: NA; CDR3aa: CASSQDYGGPQGYTF; CDR3nt: TGCGCCAGCAGCCAAGATTACGGGGGGCCCCAAGGCTACACCTTC
j_gene: TRBJ2-7; v_gene: TRBV5-1; d_gene: NA; abundance: NA; CDR3aa: CASSFGGELYEQYF; CDR3nt: TGCGCCAGCAGCTTTGGAGGGGAGTTATACGAGCAGTACTTC
j_gene: TRBJ2-7; v_gene: TRBV7-2; d_gene: TRBD2; abundance: few; CDR3aa: CASSLGGLLREQYF; CDR3nt: TGTGCCAGCAGCTTAGGGGGACTACTTAGGGAGCAGTACTTC
j_gene: TRBJ2-1; v_gene: TRBV9; d_gene: NA; abundance: few; CDR3aa: CASSVASGAYNEQFF; CDR3nt: TGTGCCAGCAGCGTAGCCAGCGGCGCCTACAATGAGCAGTTCTTC
j_gene: TRBJ1-5; v_gene: TRBV19; d_gene: NA; abundance: few; CDR3aa: CATQRQLSNQPQHF; CDR3nt: TGTGCCACCCAAAGACAGTTGAGCAATCAGCCCCAGCATTTT
j_gene: TRBJ2-3; v_gene: TRBV9; d_gene: TRBD2; abundance: once; CDR3aa: CASSITSGGFSTDTQYF; CDR3nt: TGTGCCAGCAGCATTACTAGCGGGGGATTCTCCACAGATACGCAGTATTTT
j_gene: TRBJ1-5; v_gene: TRBV6-6; d_gene: NA; abundance: NA; CDR3aa: CASSPTGTQPQHF; CDR3nt: TGTGCCAGCAGCCCCACAGGGACTCAGCCCCAGCATTTT
j_gene: TRBJ2-4; v_gene: TRBV28; d_gene: TRBD1; abundance: NA; CDR3aa: CASGVRGAGGGKNIQYF; CDR3nt: TGTGCCAGCGGGGTGCGCGGTGCAGGGGGCGGCAAAAACATTCAGTACTTC
j_gene: TRBJ2-1; v_gene: TRBV13; d_gene: TRBD1; abundance: once; CDR3aa: CASSDRDSYNEQFF; CDR3nt: TGTGCCAGCAGCGACAGGGACTCCTACAATGAGCAGTTCTTC
j_gene: TRBJ1-5; v_gene: TRBV5-1; d_gene: TRBD1; abundance: few; CDR3aa: CASSAGTGINQPQHF; CDR3nt: TGCGCCAGCAGCGCGGGGACAGGGATCAATCAGCCCCAGCATTTT
j_gene: TRBJ2-7; v_gene: TRBV11-2; d_gene: NA; abundance: NA; CDR3aa: CASSVQGTYGYEQYF; CDR3nt: TGTGCCAGCAGCGTACAGGGAACGTATGGCTACGAGCAGTACTTC
j_gene: TRBJ1-6; v_gene: TRBV5-6; d_gene: NA; abundance: few; CDR3aa: CASSPGPSKGSPLHF; CDR3nt: TGTGCCAGCAGCCCTGGGCCCAGCAAAGGTTCACCCCTCCACTTT
j_gene: TRBJ1-1; v_gene: TRBV5-1; d_gene: NA; abundance: NA; CDR3aa: CASSPPREWNTEAFF; CDR3nt: TGCGCCAGCAGCCCGCCCAGGGAATGGAACACTGAAGCTTTCTTT
j_gene: TRBJ2-7; v_gene: TRBV5-1; d_gene: NA; abundance: NA; CDR3aa: CASSVGQTYEQYF; CDR3nt: TGCGCCAGCAGCGTGGGGCAGACCTACGAGCAGTACTTC
j_gene: TRBJ1-2; v_gene: TRBV2; d_gene: TRBD1; abundance: NA; CDR3aa: CANHRGDRAYTF; CDR3nt: TGTGCCAACCACAGGGGGGACAGGGCCTACACCTTC
j_gene: TRBJ1-2; v_gene: TRBV25-1; d_gene: TRBD1; abundance: NA; CDR3aa: CASSDRPTGGRGYTF; CDR3nt: TGTGCCAGCAGTGACCGACCAACAGGGGGCCGTGGCTACACCTTC
j_gene: TRBJ1-1; v_gene: TRBV18; d_gene: TRBD1; abundance: NA; CDR3aa: CASSRDRAANTEAFF; CDR3nt: TGTGCCAGCTCACGAGACAGGGCGGCGAACACTGAAGCTTTCTTT
j_gene: TRBJ1-1; v_gene: TRBV6-6; d_gene: NA; abundance: NA; CDR3aa: CASSYRGLNTKAFF; CDR3nt: TGTGCCAGCAGTTACAGGGGGTTGAACACTAAAGCTTTCTTT
j_gene: TRBJ2-3; v_gene: TRBV19; d_gene: NA; abundance: NA; CDR3aa: CASSTLRTDTQYF; CDR3nt: TGTGCCAGTAGTACCCTTCGCACAGATACGCAGTATTTT